The 20 T cell receptor beta chains reported below all come from one sample, sequenced in a study of identical twins. TCRdb independently ran MiXCR on the 5' RACE reads; one entry per CDR3 protein. The sample includes hundreds of thousands of distinct CDR3 sequences, 6% to 6.5% of them seen just once. The sequencing sample was made of naive T cells sorted from blood. These TCRs come from a man aged 18-30 years in good health.

The rearrangement links TRBV5-1 to TRBJ2-5; 10 nucleotides align to TRBD2. This CDR3 contains 14 residues. CDR1 is SGHRS, CDR2 YFSETQ, per germline. With V trimmed by 6 bases and J by 3 bases, 5 bases remained unmatched. In DNA form, the CDR3 reads TGCGCCAGCAAACAAGGACTAGCGGAAGAGACCCAGTACTTC. Translation: CASKQGLAEETQYF. Looking up the rest from reference TRBV5-1 and TRBJ2-5 gives the full variable domain: KAGVTQTPRYLIKTRGQQVTLSCSPISGHRSVSWYQQTPGQGLQFLFEYFSETQRNKGNFPGRFSGRQFSNSRSEMNVSTLELGDSALYLCASKQGLAEETQYFGPGTRLLVL.

There are many counts of this clonotype. V gene TRBV20-1 combines with J gene TRBJ2-5, with 11 bases fitting TRBD2. V gave up 5 bases and J gave up 4 bases; unmatched junction bases: 15. Germline CDR1 reads DFQATT; CDR2 reads SNEGSKA (reference sequence). This CDR3 contains 17 residues. CDR3 sequence reads: CSAPIAGGPIGPETQYF. CDR3 DNA sequence: TGCAGTGCTCCCATAGCGGGAGGGCCTATAGGTCCAGAGACCCAGTACTTC.

This clonotype was seen many times. This chain uses TRBV12-3 or TRBV12-4 with TRBJ2-1; D perhaps matches TRBD2 (5 bases). Deletions cut 0 bases from V and 7 bases from J, with 16 bases between. The CDR3 sequence is 16 residues long. This CDR3 reads CASSLAGVLSVNEQFF. CDR3 coding DNA: TGTGCCAGCAGTTTAGCGGGAGTTCTCTCCGTGAATGAGCAGTTCTTC.

V is TRBV6-1 and J is TRBJ2-1; 8 positions match TRBD1. Germline-derived CDR1 and CDR2 are MNHNS and SASEGT. V shed 1 base and J 6 bases; nucleotides not matched to a gene: 5. The CDR3 sequence is 15 residues long. The CDR3 DNA is TGTGCCAGCAGTGAAGGGGACAGGTATTTCAATGAGCAGTTCTTC. Translation: CASSEGDRYFNEQFF.

V usage is TRBV7-9 and J usage is TRBJ2-2, with D hard to call. Germline lookup yields CDR1 SEHNR and CDR2 FQNEAQ (reference sequence). Trimming cost V 7 bases and J 7 bases, with 10 bases left between them. The CDR3 has 12 amino acids. The CDR3 sequence: CASTRTDGELFF. The CDR3 DNA sequence: TGTGCCAGCACCCGTACCGACGGGGAGCTGTTTTTT.

This clonotype was picked up a small number of times. The J gene is TRBJ2-1, the V gene TRBV7-9; no definite D call. CDR1 SEHNR and CDR2 FQNEAQ come from the germline V gene (reference sequence). The V gene lost 3 bases and the J gene lost 5 bases, with 11 bases spanning the gap. The CDR3 covers 14 residues. The CDR3 coding sequence is TGTGCCAGCAGCTTCGGTGCAGGACACAATGAGCAGTTCTTC. Its translation is CASSFGAGHNEQFF. Using reference TRBV7-9 and TRBJ2-1 for the parts outside the CDR3, the full variable domain is DTGVSQNPRHKITKRGQNVTFRCDPISEHNRLYWYRQTLGQGPEFLTYFQNEAQLEKSRLLSDRFSAERPKGSFSTLEIQRTEQGDSAMYLCASSFGAGHNEQFFGPGTRLTVL.

This clonotype was detected ten times or more. The gene calls are TRBV11-1 and TRBJ2-5; TRBD1 matches 7 bases. V trimming: 6 bases; J trimming: 3 bases; junction bases outside the gene matches: 19. Germline values: CDR1 SGHAT, CDR2 FQDESV (reference sequence). The CDR3 runs 18 residues. The CDR3 reads CASRVTSRPSTGKETQYF. The CDR3 coding sequence is TGTGCCAGCAGGGTTACCTCGCGCCCCTCGACAGGGAAAGAGACCCAGTACTTC.

A few counts support this clonotype. This sequence joins TRBV12-3 or TRBV12-4 and TRBJ2-3; TRBD2 agrees at 7 bases. The CDR3 has 16 residues. Trimming took 6 bases from V and 2 from J; bases not matched to a gene: 11. The CDR3 loop is CASSLGGGGITDTQYF. Here the CDR3 DNA reads TGTGCCAGCAGCCTTGGGGGGGGAGGTATCACAGATACGCAGTATTTT.

This clonotype was observed many times. The chain is built from TRBV25-1 and TRBJ1-6, with a weak D call TRBD1 (5 bases). The CDR3 extends over 16 amino acids. V was trimmed by 7 bases and J by 9 bases, leaving 22 bases between them. Germline V lookup: CDR1 MGHDK, CDR2 SYGVNS. CDR3 nucleotide sequence: TGTGCCAGCAAAGCATCGTCCCGGGGGACGGCTTCACCCCTCCACTTT. This sequence encodes CASKASSRGTASPLHF.

This clonotype was seen ten or more times. The chain joins TRBV20-1 to TRBJ1-2; D remains ambiguous. The V gene's germline CDR1 is DFQATT and CDR2 SNEGSKA (reference sequence). The V end was cut by 5 bases, the J end by 4 bases, with 14 bases between. The CDR3 extends over 13 amino acids. The CDR3 here is CSAPQGQTYGYTF. The CDR3 DNA reads as TGCAGTGCTCCCCAAGGGCAGACCTATGGCTACACCTTC.

This clonotype has at least ten counts. CDR3 DNA: TGCGCCAGCAGCGCCGGGACTAGCGGGACTTTCAATGAGCAGTTCTTC. Translation: CASSAGTSGTFNEQFF. The chain is built from TRBV5-1 and TRBJ2-1; 13 bases are a match to TRBD2. Germline V CDR1 and CDR2: SGHRS, YFSETQ. CDR3 size: 16 residues. Losses at the gene ends were 4 bases for V and 6 bases for J; bases not matched to a gene: 7.

This clonotype was counted only a few times. The chain is built from TRBV12-3 or TRBV12-4 and TRBJ2-7; 8 bases agree with TRBD2. Trimming cost V 5 bases and J 2 bases; bases outside gene matches: 8. This CDR3 spans 15 amino acids. For the CDR3, the DNA is TGTGCCAGCAGTCCACGGGGTAGCGGGACCTACGAGCAGTACTTC. Residues: CASSPRGSGTYEQYF.

The chain is built from TRBV19 and TRBJ1-5, with D possibly being TRBD1 (5 bases). Between the trimmed V and J ends, which lost 6 bases and 5 bases, there was a span of 20 bases. Germline-derived CDR1 and CDR2 are LNHDA and SQIVND (reference sequence). The length of the CDR3 is 16 residues. CDR3 loop: CASSHNGGEGYQPQHF. CDR3 sequence (DNA): TGTGCCAGTAGCCACAATGGGGGGGAGGGCTATCAGCCCCAGCATTTT.

This clonotype was seen more than once but under ten times. The CDR3 DNA is TGTGCCAGCAGCTCACCGGGACTAGCGGGAGGGGCAACCCAGTACTTC. Amino acids: CASSSPGLAGGATQYF. This rearrangement joins TRBV7-2 to TRBJ2-5, with 16 bases aligning to TRBD2. The CDR3 extends over 16 amino acids. CDR1 and CDR2 from the germline V gene are SGHTA and FQGNSA. The junction had 7 bases not matched to a gene; V was cut back by 4 bases and J by 8 bases.

This clonotype was recorded many times. The DNA for the CDR3 is TGTGCCAGCAGTTATAGGGACTATCGGGATGAGCAGTTCTTC. It encodes CASSYRDYRDEQFF. V is TRBV6-2 or TRBV6-3 and J is TRBJ2-1, with 7 positions matching TRBD2. CDR3 length equals 14 residues. With V trimmed by 3 bases and J by 8 bases, 7 bases remained unmatched. Germline CDR1 MNHEY, CDR2 SVGEGT.

This clonotype was recorded many times. The V gene is TRBV12-3 or TRBV12-4, the J gene TRBJ2-1, with 8 bases that match TRBD2. The CDR3 covers 14 residues. With 8 bases clipped from V and 2 bases from J, the junction kept 5 bases outside the gene matches. The CDR3 loop reads CASSAGGTYNEQFF. The CDR3 nucleotides read TGTGCCAGCTCCGCGGGAGGCACCTACAATGAGCAGTTCTTC.

As DNA, the CDR3 is TGCAGCGTTCAAGTTATCCGGGAGCAGTACTTC. Protein sequence: CSVQVIREQYF. This rearrangement joins TRBV29-1 to TRBJ2-7; D is unresolved. V lost 5 bases to trimming and J lost 7 bases, with 12 bases between them. The CDR3 sequence is 11 residues long. Germline lookup yields CDR1 SQVTM and CDR2 ANQGSEA.

On this clonotype: Germline is not matched at one junction end, which may reflect a read error. The rearrangement links TRBV10-3 to TRBJ2-1, with 11 bases that match TRBD1. The CDR3 runs to 11 residues. Germline V gene lookup returns CDR1 ENHRY and CDR2 SYGVKD. As DNA, the CDR3 is TGTGCCATCAGTGCGGACAGGGGGCGGCTCTTC. This translates into CAISADRGRLF.

This clonotype was found many times. J is TRBJ2-3 and V is TRBV25-1; 13 nucleotides agree with TRBD2. The ends lost 5 bases at V and 6 bases at J; junction bases unmatched: 8. Germline CDR1 MGHDK, CDR2 SYGVNS. This CDR3 comprises 16 residues. The CDR3 DNA is TGTGCCAGCAGTAAGACTAGCGGGAGGATGGGCGATACGCAGTATTTT. This codes for CASSKTSGRMGDTQYF.

This clonotype has ten or more counts. The rearrangement joins TRBV12-3 or TRBV12-4 to TRBJ2-2; the D gene is possibly TRBD2 (5 bases). There are 15 residues in the CDR3. The V and J ends lost 4 bases and 2 bases respectively, with 11 bases between them. The CDR3 bases are TGTGCCAGCAGTTCTCCAGCGGCCAACACCGGGGAGCTGTTTTTT. As protein: CASSSPAANTGELFF.